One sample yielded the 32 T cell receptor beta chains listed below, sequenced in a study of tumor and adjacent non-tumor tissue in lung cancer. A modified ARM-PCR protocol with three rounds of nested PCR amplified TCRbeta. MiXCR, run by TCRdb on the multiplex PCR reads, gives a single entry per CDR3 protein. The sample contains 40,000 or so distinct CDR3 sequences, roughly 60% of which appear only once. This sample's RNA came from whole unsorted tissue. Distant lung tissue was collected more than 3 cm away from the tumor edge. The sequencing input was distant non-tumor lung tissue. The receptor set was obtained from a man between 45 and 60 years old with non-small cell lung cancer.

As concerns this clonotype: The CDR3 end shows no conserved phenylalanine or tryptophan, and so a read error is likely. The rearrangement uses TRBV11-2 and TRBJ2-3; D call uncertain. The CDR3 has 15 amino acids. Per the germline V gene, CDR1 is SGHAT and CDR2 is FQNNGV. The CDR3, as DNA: TGTGCCAGCAGCACCCCAAGGAATGTGGGCGATACACAGTATTTG. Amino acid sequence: CASSTPRNVGDTQYL.

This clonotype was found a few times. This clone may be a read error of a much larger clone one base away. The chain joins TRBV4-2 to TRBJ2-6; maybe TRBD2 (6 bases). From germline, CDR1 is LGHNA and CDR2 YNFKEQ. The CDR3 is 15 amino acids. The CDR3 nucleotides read TGTGCCAACAGCCAAGCCGGGGGTGGGGCCAACGTCCTGACTTTC. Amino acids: CANSQAGGGANVLTF.

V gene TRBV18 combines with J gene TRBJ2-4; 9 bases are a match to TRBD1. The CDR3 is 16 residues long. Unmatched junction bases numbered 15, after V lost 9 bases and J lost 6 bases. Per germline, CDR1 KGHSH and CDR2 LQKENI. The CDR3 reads CARRDRGQGVRNIQYF. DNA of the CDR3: TGTGCCAGAAGAGATAGGGGACAGGGAGTCAGAAACATTCAGTACTTC.

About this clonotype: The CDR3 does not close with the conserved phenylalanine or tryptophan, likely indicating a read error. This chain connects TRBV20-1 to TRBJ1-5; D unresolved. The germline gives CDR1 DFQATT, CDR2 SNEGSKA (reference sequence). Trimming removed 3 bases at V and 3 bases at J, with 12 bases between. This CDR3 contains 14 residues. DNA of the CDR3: TGCAGTGCTAGTCTTGATTATTTCAATCAGCCCCAGCATTAT. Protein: CSASLDYFNQPQHY.

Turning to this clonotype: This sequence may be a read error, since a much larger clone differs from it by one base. The CDR3 loop reads CASRWDRPGELFF. The CDR3 DNA reads TGTGCCAGCAGATGGGACAGGCCCGGGGAGCTGTTTTTT. V is TRBV6-5 and J is TRBJ2-2; 8 nucleotides line up with TRBD1. Unmatched junction bases numbered 3, after V lost 6 bases and J lost 6 bases. Germline CDR1 MNHEY, CDR2 SVGAGI. CDR3 size: 13 residues.

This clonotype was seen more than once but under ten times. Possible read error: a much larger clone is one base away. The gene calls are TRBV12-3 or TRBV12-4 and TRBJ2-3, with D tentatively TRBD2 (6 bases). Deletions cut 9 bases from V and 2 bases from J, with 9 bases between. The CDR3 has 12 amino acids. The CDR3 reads CARRRDTDTQYF. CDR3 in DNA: TGTGCCAGGAGGAGGGACACAGATACGCAGTATTTT.

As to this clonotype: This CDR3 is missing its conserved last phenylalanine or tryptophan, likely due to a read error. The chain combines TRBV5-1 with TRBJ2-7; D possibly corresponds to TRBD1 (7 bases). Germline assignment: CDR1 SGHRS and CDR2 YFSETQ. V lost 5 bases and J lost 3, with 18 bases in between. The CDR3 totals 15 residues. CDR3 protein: CASRRGTDASYEQYY. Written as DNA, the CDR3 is TGCGCCAGCAGACGCGGGACAGATGCTAGCTACGAGCAGTACTAC.

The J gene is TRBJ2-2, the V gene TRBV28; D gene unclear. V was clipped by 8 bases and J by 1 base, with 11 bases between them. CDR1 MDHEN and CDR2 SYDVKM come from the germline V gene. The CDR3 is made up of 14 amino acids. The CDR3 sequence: CASSNLRNTGELFF. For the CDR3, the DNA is TGTGCCAGCTCCAATCTACGGAACACCGGGGAGCTGTTTTTT.

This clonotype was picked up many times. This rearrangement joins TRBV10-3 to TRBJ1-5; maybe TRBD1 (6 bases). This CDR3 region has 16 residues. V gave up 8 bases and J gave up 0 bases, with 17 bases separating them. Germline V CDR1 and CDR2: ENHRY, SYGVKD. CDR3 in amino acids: CAIGTRGADSNQPQHF. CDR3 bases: TGTGCCATCGGCACCCGGGGGGCGGATAGCAATCAGCCCCAGCATTTT.

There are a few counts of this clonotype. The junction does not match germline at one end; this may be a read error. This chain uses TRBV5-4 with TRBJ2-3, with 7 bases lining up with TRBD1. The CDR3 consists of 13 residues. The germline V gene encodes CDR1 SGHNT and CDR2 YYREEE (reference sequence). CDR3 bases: TGTGCCAGCAGCTTAGAGGGGACAGATATGCAGTATTTT. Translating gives CASSLEGTDMQYF.

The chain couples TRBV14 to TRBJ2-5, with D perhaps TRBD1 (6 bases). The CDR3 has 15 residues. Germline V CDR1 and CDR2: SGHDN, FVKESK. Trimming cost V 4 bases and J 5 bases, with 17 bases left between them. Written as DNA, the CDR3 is TGTGCCAGCAGCCGAGATGGGGGACACAGGGAGACCCAGTACTTC. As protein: CASSRDGGHRETQYF. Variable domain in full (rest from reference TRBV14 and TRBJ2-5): EAGVTQFPSHSVIEKGQTVTLRCDPISGHDNLYWYRRVMGKEIKFLLHFVKESKQDESGMPNNRFLAERTGGTYSTLKVQPAELEDSGVYFCASSRDGGHRETQYFGPGTRLLVL.

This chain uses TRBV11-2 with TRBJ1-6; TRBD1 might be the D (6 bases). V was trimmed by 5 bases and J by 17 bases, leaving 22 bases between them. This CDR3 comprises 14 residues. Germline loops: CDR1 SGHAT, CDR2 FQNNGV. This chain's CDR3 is CASSQQGLNSPFHF. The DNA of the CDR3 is TGTGCCAGCAGCCAACAGGGATTAAATTCACCATTCCACTTT.

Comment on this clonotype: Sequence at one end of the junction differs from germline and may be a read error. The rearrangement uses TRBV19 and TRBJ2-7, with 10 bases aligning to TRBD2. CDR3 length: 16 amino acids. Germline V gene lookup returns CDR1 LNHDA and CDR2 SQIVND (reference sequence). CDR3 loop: CTSSTGEAGGPYEQYF. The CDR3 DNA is TGTACCAGTAGTACCGGCGAAGCGGGAGGGCCTTACGAGCAGTACTTC.

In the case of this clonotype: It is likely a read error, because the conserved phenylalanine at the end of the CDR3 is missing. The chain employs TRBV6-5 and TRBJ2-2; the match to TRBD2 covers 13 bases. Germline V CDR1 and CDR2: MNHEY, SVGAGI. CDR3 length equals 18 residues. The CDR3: CARSYSGLAGQNTGELFL. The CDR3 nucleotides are TGTGCCAGGAGTTACTCGGGACTAGCGGGGCAGAACACCGGGGAGCTGTTTCTT.

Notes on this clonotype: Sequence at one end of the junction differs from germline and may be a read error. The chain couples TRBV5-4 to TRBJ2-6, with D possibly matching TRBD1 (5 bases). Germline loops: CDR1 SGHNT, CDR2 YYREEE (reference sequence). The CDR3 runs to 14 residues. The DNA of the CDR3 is TGTGCCAGCATCTTGGCCTCTGGGGCCAACATCCTGACTTTC. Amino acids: CASILASGANILTF.

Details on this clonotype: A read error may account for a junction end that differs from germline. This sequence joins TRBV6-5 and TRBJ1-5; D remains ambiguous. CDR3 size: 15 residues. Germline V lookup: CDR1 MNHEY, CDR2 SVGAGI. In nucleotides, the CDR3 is TGTGCCAACAGTTACTCGACGGGGTTAGATCAGCTCCACCATTTT. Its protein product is CANSYSTGLDQLHHF.

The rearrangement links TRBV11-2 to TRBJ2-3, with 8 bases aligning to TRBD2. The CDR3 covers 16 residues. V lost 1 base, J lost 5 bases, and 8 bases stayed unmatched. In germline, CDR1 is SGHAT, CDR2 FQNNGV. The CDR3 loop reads CASSLALAGTEDTQYF. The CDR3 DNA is TGTGCCAGCAGCTTAGCCTTAGCGGGAACAGAAGATACGCAGTATTTT.

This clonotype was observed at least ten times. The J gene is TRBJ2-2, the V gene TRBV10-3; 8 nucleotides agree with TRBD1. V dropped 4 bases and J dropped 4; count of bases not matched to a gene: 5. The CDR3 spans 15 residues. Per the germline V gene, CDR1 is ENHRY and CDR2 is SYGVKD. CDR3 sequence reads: CAISGRGQTTGELFF. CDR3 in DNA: TGTGCCATCAGTGGCAGGGGGCAGACCACCGGGGAGCTGTTTTTT.

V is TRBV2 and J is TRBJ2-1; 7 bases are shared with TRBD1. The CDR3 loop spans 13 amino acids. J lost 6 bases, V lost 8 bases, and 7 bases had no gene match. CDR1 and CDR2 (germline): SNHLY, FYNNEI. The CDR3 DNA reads TGTGCCAGCCGTCCCGGGACAGCCAATGAGCAGTTCTTC. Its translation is CASRPGTANEQFF.

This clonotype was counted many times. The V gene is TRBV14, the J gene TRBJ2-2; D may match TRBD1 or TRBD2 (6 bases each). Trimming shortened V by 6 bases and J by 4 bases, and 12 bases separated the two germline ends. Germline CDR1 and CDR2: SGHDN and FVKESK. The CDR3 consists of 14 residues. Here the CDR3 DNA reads TGTGCCAGCAGGATCCGGGGGCCCACCGGGGAGCTGTTTTTT. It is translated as CASRIRGPTGELFF. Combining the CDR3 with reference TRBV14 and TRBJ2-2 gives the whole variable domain EAGVTQFPSHSVIEKGQTVTLRCDPISGHDNLYWYRRVMGKEIKFLLHFVKESKQDESGMPNNRFLAERTGGTYSTLKVQPAELEDSGVYFCASRIRGPTGELFFGEGSRLTVL.

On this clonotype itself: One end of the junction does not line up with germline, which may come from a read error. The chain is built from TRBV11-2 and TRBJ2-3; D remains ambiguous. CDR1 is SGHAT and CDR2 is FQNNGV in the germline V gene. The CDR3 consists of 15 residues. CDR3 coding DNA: TGTGCCGGCAGCTTAGTGGGTGGGCAGACAGATACGCAGTATTTT. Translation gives CAGSLVGGQTDTQYF. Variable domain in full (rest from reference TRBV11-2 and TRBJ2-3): EAGVAQSPRYKIIEKRQSVAFWCNPISGHATLYWYQQILGQGPKLLIQFQNNGVVDDSQLPKDRFSAERLKGVDSTLKIQPAKLEDSAVYLCAGSLVGGQTDTQYFGPGTRLTVL.

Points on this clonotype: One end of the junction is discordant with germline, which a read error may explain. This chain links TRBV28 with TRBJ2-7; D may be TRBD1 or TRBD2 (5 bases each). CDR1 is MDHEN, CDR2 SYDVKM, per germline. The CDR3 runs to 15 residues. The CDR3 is CASSWTRGSPYEQYF. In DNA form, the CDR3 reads TGTGCAAGCAGCTGGACTCGGGGCTCCCCCTACGAGCAGTACTTC.

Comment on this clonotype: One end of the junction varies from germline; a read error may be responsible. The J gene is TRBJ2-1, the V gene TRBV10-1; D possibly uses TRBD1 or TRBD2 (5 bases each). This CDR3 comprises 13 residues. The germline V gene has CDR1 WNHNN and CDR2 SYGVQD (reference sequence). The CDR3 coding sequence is TGCGCCAGCAGTGAGGGGGACCGGGATGAACAGTTCTTC. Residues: CASSEGDRDEQFF.

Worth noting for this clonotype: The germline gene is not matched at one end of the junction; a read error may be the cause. The DNA for the CDR3 is TGTGCCATCAGACAGGACTACTCTGGAAACATCATATATTTT. It translates to CAIRQDYSGNIIYF. The V call is TRBV10-3, the J call TRBJ1-3; tentatively, D is TRBD1 (5 bases). The CDR3 loop spans 14 amino acids. CDR1 is ENHRY and CDR2 is SYGVKD in the germline V gene.

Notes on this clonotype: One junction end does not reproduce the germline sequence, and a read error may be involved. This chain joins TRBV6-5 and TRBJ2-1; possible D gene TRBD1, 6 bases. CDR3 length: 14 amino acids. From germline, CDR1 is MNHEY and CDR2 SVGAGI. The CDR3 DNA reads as TGTGCCAGTAGTTTCTCGTACAGGGATGATGAGCAGTTCTTC. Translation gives CASSFSYRDDEQFF.

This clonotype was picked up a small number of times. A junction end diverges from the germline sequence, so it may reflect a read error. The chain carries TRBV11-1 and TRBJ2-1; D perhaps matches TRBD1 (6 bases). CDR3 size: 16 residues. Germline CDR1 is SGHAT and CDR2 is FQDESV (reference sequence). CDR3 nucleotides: TGTGCCGGCAGCTCGGCTAGGGGGAAGACAGGCAATGTGCAGTTCTTC. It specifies CAGSSARGKTGNVQFF.

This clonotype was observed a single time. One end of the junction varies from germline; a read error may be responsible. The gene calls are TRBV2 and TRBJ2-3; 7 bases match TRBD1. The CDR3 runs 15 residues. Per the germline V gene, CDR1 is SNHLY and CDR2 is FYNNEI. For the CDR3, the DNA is TGTGCCAGCAGTGAGGGGACAGCGAACACAGATACGCGGTATTTT. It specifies CASSEGTANTDTRYF.

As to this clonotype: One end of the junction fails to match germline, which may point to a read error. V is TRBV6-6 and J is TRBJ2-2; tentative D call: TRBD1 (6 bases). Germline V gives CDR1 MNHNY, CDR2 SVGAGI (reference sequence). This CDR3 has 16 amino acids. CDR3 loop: CSSTSTSRGNTGEPFF. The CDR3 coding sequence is TGTTCCAGCACCTCAACCAGCAGGGGAAACACCGGGGAGCCGTTTTTT.

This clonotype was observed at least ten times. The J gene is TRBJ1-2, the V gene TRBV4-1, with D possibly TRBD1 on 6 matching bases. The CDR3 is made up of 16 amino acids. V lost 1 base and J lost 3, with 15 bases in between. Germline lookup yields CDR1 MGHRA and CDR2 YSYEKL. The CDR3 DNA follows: TGCGCCAGCAGCCAAGCCACAGGGAGATGGGACTATGGCTACACCTTC. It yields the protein CASSQATGRWDYGYTF.

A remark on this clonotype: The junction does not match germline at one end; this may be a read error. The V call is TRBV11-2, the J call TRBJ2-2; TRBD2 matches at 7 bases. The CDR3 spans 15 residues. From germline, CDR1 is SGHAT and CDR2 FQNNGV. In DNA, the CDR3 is TGTGCCAGTAGCTTAATGGGCGGGAGCACCGGGGAGCTGTTTTTT. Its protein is CASSLMGGSTGELFF.

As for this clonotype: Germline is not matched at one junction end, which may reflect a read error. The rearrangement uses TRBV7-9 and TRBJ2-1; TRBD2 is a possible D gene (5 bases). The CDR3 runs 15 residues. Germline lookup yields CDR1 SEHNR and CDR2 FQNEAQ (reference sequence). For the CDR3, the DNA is TGTGCTAGCAGCGATGGGTGGGAGAGAAGCAATGAGCAGTTCTTC. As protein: CASSDGWERSNEQFF.

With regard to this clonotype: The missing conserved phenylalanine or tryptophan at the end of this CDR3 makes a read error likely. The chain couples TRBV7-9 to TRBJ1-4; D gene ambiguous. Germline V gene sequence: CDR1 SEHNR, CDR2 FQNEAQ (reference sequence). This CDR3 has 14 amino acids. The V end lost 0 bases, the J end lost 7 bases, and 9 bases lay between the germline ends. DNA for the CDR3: TGTGCCAGCAGCTTAGCGCAGGTGGCTGAAAAACTGTTTATT. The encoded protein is CASSLAQVAEKLFI.